This T cell receptor beta chain came from a study of identical twins. In its sample, this clonotype was seen once. The antigen remains unidentified. Healthy Caucasians provided all donations. Points from the study as a whole: Excess sharing between twins was weaker in beta out-of-frame sequences.

TCRdb re-derived calls from the 5' RACE reads in MiXCR, one entry per CDR3 protein. Of approximately 680,000 distinct CDR3 sequences detected, 7.1% appear once; the ten largest clones hold less than 2%. The germline gives CDR1 SGHTA, CDR2 FQGNSA. V was shortened by 3 bases and J by 7 bases, with 6 bases between the two germline ends. CDR3 length equals 12 residues. The data were also submitted as part of a second study, on yellow fever vaccine responses in identical twins.

This rearrangement joins TRBV7-2 to TRBJ2-2; D is ambiguous. Source material: PBMCs. The source of this sequence is a woman aged 18-30 years in good health. CDR3 sequence reads: CASSFGFGELFF. The CDR3 DNA follows: TGTGCCAGCAGCTTTGGGTTCGGGGAGCTGTTTTTT.